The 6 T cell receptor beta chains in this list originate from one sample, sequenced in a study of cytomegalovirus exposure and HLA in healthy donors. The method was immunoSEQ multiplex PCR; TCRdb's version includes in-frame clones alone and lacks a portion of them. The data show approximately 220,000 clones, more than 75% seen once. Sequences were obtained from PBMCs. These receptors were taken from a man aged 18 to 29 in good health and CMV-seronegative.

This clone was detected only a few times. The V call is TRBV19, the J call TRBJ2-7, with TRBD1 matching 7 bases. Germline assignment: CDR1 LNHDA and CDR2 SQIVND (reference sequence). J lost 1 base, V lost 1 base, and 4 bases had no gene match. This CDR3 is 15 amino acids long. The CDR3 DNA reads TGTGCCAGTAGTATAGGCTGGGACAGTTCCTACGAGCAGTACTTC. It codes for CASSIGWDSSYEQYF.

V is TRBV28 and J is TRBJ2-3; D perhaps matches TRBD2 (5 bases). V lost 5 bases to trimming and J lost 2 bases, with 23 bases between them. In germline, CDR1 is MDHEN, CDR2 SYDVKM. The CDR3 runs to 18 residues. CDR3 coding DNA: TGTGCCAGCAGTCCCGGGCGGAGCGGCCCCCCTAACACAGATACGCAGTATTTT. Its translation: CASSPGRSGPPNTDTQYF.

The CDR3, as DNA: TGTGCCAGCAGTTTCTTGGACAAACTCGCCTACGAGCAGTACTTC. Protein sequence: CASSFLDKLAYEQYF. This chain uses TRBV28 with TRBJ2-7; tentative D call: TRBD1 (5 bases). This CDR3 is 15 amino acids long. The germline V gene has CDR1 MDHEN and CDR2 SYDVKM. V was trimmed by 3 bases and J by 2 bases, leaving 14 bases between them. The full variable domain, rest sourced from reference TRBV28 and TRBJ2-7, is DVKVTQSSRYLVKRTGEKVFLECVQDMDHENMFWYRQDPGLGLRLIYFSYDVKMKEKGDIPEGYSVSREKKERFSLILESASTNQTSMYLCASSFLDKLAYEQYFGPGTRLTVT.

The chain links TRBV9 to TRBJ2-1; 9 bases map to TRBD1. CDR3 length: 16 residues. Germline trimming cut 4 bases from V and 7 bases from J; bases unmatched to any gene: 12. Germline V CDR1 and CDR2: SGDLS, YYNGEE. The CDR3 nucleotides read TGTGCCAGCAGCCCCCAGCCGGGACAGGGTGTAAATGAGCAGTTCTTC. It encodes CASSPQPGQGVNEQFF.

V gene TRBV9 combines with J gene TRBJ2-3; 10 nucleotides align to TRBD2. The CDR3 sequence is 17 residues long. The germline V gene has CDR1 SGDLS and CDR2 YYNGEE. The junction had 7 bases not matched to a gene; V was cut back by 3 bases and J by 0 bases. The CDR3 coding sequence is TGTGCCAGCAGCGACTCAACTAGCGGGGCTAGCACAGATACGCAGTATTTT. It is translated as CASSDSTSGASTDTQYF. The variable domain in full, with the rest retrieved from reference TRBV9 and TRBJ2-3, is DSGVTQTPKHLITATGQRVTLRCSPRSGDLSVYWYQQSLDQGLQFLIQYYNGEERAKGNILERFSAQQFPDLHSELNLSSLELGDSALYFCASSDSTSGASTDTQYFGPGTRLTVL.

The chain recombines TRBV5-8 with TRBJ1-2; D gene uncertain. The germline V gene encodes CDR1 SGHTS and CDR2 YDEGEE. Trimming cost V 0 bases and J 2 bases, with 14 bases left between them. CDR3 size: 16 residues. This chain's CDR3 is CASSLAGVGRNYGYTF. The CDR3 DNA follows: TGTGCCAGCAGCTTGGCCGGGGTAGGGAGGAACTATGGCTACACCTTC.